This T cell receptor (beta chain) was found in a study of human T cells and chemical hapten exposure. Time point reported: pre-sensitization, week 0. Sample treatment: therapeutic diphenylcyclopropenone sensitization with weekly scalp DPC. V shed 2 bases and J shed 0 bases, with 11 bases lying between them. CDR3 size: 16 residues. From germline, CDR1 is SGHTA and CDR2 FQGNSA. Per the study methods: A per-sample median of roughly 96,000 TCRs was observed, with a range of about 20,000 to 750,000. TCRdb analysed the RACE reads with MiXCR anew, one entry per CDR3 protein. TCRdb, not the authors, supplied the V and J calls. This table holds about 290,000 distinct CDR3 sequences, roughly 8% found once.

The clonotype comes from a man aged 18 to 29 with alopecia areata. Some clones in this sample may be carry-over from other donors' samples. The rearrangement links TRBV7-2 to TRBJ2-4, with TRBD1 as a possible D gene (6 bases). This sample comprised whole blood, obtained in connection with sensitization to the hapten diphenylcyclopropenone (DPC). As DNA, the CDR3 is TGTGCCAGCAGCTTAATTACAGGGCTAGCCAAAAACATTCAGTACTTC. It specifies CASSLITGLAKNIQYF.